The 21 T cell receptor beta chains below come from one sample, sequenced in a study of read filtering for tumor transcriptome and immune sequencing. From approximately 430 ng of RNA, a library with molecular barcoded alpha/delta and beta/gamma adaptors was made. MiXCR, applied by TCRdb to the reads, yields one record per CDR3 protein. The table records under 80,000 distinct CDR3 sequences, approximately 20% of them present only once. Sequencing was done on a sample of a population of CD138-negative cells sorted from bone marrow. These receptors all stem from a donor aged 40 or older with multiple myeloma.

This clonotype came up many times. V is TRBV20-1 and J is TRBJ1-4; 7 bases fit TRBD1. The length of the CDR3 is 15 residues. V lost 0 bases to trimming and J lost 8 bases; unmatched junction nucleotides: 9. Germline V gene lookup returns CDR1 DFQATT and CDR2 SNEGSKA (reference sequence). CDR3 bases: TGCAGTGCTAGAGATCATAAGGGGGCGTCCGAAAAACTGTTTTTT. Translation gives CSARDHKGASEKLFF.

Details on this clonotype: With a much larger clone just one base away, this may be a read error. Lacking the conserved final phenylalanine or tryptophan, this CDR3 likely reflects a read error. The chain carries TRBV28 and TRBJ1-4; TRBD1 is a possible D gene (6 bases). The ends were cut back, 7 bases at V and 6 bases at J, with 9 bases in the middle. The CDR3 runs to 12 residues. The germline CDR1 and CDR2 sequences are MDHEN and SYDVKM. CDR3 sequence (DNA): TGTGCCAGCACGGACAGCTATGAAAAACTGTTTTCT. This encodes CASTDSYEKLFS.

The V gene is TRBV20-1, the J gene TRBJ2-7; either TRBD1 or TRBD2 may supply D (6 bases each). This CDR3 is built from 15 residues. CDR1 and CDR2 from the germline V gene are DFQATT and SNEGSKA (reference sequence). Trimming removed 7 bases at V and 0 bases at J, with 19 bases between. The CDR3 sequence is CSVTSPGASSYEQYF. For the CDR3, the DNA is TGCAGTGTCACCTCTCCGGGGGCGAGCTCCTACGAGCAGTACTTC.

The chain carries TRBV29-1 and TRBJ2-5, with D possibly being TRBD1 (5 bases). Germline CDR1 SQVTM, CDR2 ANQGSEA. Trimming left V 6 bases short and J 5 bases short, with 25 bases between. The CDR3 is 16 residues long. Written as DNA, the CDR3 is TGCAGCGTCACTAAGGGGCCCTACGCCCGGTCGGAGACCCAGTACTTC. Encoded protein: CSVTKGPYARSETQYF.

As to this clonotype: A read error is possible here, since a much larger clone lies one base away. V usage is TRBV13 and J usage is TRBJ2-2; D is possibly TRBD1 or TRBD2 (5 bases each). Germline-derived CDR1 and CDR2 are PRHDT and FYEKMQ (reference sequence). The CDR3 has 15 amino acids. CDR3 protein: CASSLVRGNTGELSF. The CDR3 nucleotides are TGTGCCAGCAGCTTAGTGAGGGGAAACACCGGGGAGCTGTCTTTT.

By sample share, this clonotype is medium-sized. The genes are TRBV14 and TRBJ2-1, with a possible D match to TRBD1 (5 bases). This CDR3 has 16 amino acids. Germline V gene data show CDR1 as SGHDN and CDR2 as FVKESK. V lost 1 base to trimming and J lost 3 bases, with 13 bases between them. The chain's CDR3 is CASSQVGAKYYNEQFF. The CDR3 bases are TGTGCCAGCAGCCAAGTTGGGGCGAAATACTACAATGAGCAGTTCTTC.

This clonotype was recorded at least ten times. The gene calls are TRBV5-1 and TRBJ2-2, with 9 bases lining up with TRBD1. After removal of 4 bases from V and 10 bases from J, the junction contained 5 bases not matched to a gene. In germline, CDR1 is SGHRS, CDR2 YFSETQ. The CDR3 is made up of 13 amino acids. CDR3 sequence: CASSPRTGAELFF. The CDR3 nucleotides read TGCGCCAGCAGCCCCAGGACAGGGGCGGAGCTGTTTTTT. The whole variable domain, filled in from reference TRBV5-1 and TRBJ2-2, reads KAGVTQTPRYLIKTRGQQVTLSCSPISGHRSVSWYQQTPGQGLQFLFEYFSETQRNKGNFPGRFSGRQFSNSRSEMNVSTLELGDSALYLCASSPRTGAELFFGEGSRLTVL.

This clonotype was counted many times. The chain has TRBV7-2 and TRBJ1-1; D is unclear. V lost 4 bases and J 0 bases, leaving 9 bases between the germline ends. Germline values: CDR1 SGHTA, CDR2 FQGNSA. The CDR3 runs 14 residues. The CDR3 nucleotides read TGTGCCAGCAGCTCTCACGGTGTGAACACTGAAGCTTTCTTT. Residues: CASSSHGVNTEAFF.

Worth noting for this clonotype: A read error may be the cause here, since a much bigger clone is one base away. The J gene is TRBJ2-6, the V gene TRBV20-1; D unclear. This CDR3 comprises 15 residues. The germline gives CDR1 DFQATT, CDR2 SNEGSKA (reference sequence). Trimming took 7 bases from V and 2 from J, leaving 15 bases between them. The CDR3 spells CSDDSDLTGANVLTF. DNA for the CDR3: TGCAGTGATGATTCCGACTTGACTGGGGCCAACGTCCTGACTTTC.

The chain recombines TRBV6-5 with TRBJ1-5; TRBD1 is a possible D gene (5 bases). V gave up 5 bases and J gave up 7 bases, with 15 bases separating them. Looked up from germline, CDR1 is MNHEY and CDR2 is SVGAGI. The CDR3 has 14 residues. Here the CDR3 reads CASSPLQETQPQHF. The CDR3 nucleotides read TGTGCCAGCAGTCCCCTACAGGAGACACAGCCCCAGCATTTT.

Ten or more counts support this clonotype. The rearrangement uses TRBV12-3 or TRBV12-4 and TRBJ2-1, with TRBD2 matching over 12 bases. V dropped 3 bases and J dropped 14; count of bases not matched to a gene: 5. The CDR3 loop spans 13 amino acids. The CDR3 region is CASSFPTSGSKFF. For the CDR3, the DNA is TGTGCCAGCAGTTTTCCGACTAGCGGGAGTAAGTTCTTC.

The rearrangement uses TRBV4-2 and TRBJ2-3, with 9 bases lining up with TRBD2. Germline V gene data show CDR1 as LGHNA and CDR2 as YNFKEQ. The CDR3 loop spans 19 amino acids. The trim removed 1 base at V and 4 bases at J, leaving 15 bases unmatched. CDR3 region: CASSQVYGGGASFPDTQYF. CDR3 DNA sequence: TGTGCCAGCAGCCAAGTGTATGGCGGGGGGGCCAGTTTCCCAGATACGCAGTATTTT.

This clonotype was recorded at least ten times. The rearrangement links TRBV19 to TRBJ2-6, with TRBD2 as a possible D gene (5 bases). With 5 bases removed from V and 0 bases from J, the gap between germline ends came to 14 bases. CDR3 size: 17 residues. CDR1 and CDR2 from the germline V gene are LNHDA and SQIVND (reference sequence). This CDR3 reads CASSLTTADSGANVLTF. Written as DNA, the CDR3 is TGTGCCAGTAGTCTAACTACAGCGGACTCTGGGGCCAACGTCCTGACTTTC.

On this clonotype: A read error may explain this, as a much larger clone is one base away. The V call is TRBV28, the J call TRBJ1-5; no clear D gene. CDR3 size: 13 residues. Germline loops: CDR1 MDHEN, CDR2 SYDVKM. CDR3 sequence reads: CASSLQIHQLQHF. CDR3 DNA: TGTGCCAGCAGTTTGCAAATTCATCAGCTCCAGCATTTT.

This clonotype has at least ten counts. The chain joins TRBV5-1 to TRBJ2-7, with D uncertain. Trimming removed 4 bases at V and 4 bases at J, with 12 bases between. This CDR3 is 13 amino acids long. Germline V lookup: CDR1 SGHRS, CDR2 YFSETQ. The CDR3 loop is CASSPPEIYEQYF. CDR3 in DNA: TGCGCCAGCAGCCCTCCGGAGATTTACGAGCAGTACTTC.

V gene TRBV6-6 combines with J gene TRBJ1-1; a weak D match, TRBD1 (5 bases). CDR1 and CDR2 (germline): MNHNY, SVGAGI (reference sequence). With 2 bases removed from V and 4 bases from J, the gap between germline ends came to 8 bases. This CDR3 spans 13 amino acids. The CDR3 DNA sequence: TGTGCCAGCAGTTACGGGGGTAGCACTGAAGCTTTCTTT. It encodes CASSYGGSTEAFF.

This clonotype was seen ten or more times. The chain joins TRBV10-3 to TRBJ2-5, with D perhaps matching TRBD2 (7 bases). The CDR3 is 12 residues long. V dropped 4 bases and J dropped 14 bases, with 17 bases sitting between them. Germline V lookup: CDR1 ENHRY, CDR2 SYGVKD. For the CDR3, the DNA is TGTGCCATCAGTGGGGGGCTAGCGGACGTCTACTTC. Translating gives CAISGGLADVYF.

This clonotype came up many times. This rearrangement joins TRBV29-1 to TRBJ2-2; D possibly corresponds to TRBD1 (6 bases). Germline values: CDR1 SQVTM, CDR2 ANQGSEA. This CDR3 contains 14 residues. V lost 3 bases, J lost 0 bases, and 8 bases lay in between. The CDR3 nucleotides are TGCAGCGTTGACGGGACAACGAACACCGGGGAGCTGTTTTTT. It codes for CSVDGTTNTGELFF.

This clonotype was counted a few times. A read error may be the cause here, since a much bigger clone is one base away. The chain couples TRBV5-6 to TRBJ2-3, with D perhaps TRBD1 or TRBD2 (5 bases each). Per the germline V gene, CDR1 is SGHDT and CDR2 is YYEEEE. The CDR3 consists of 15 residues. The V gene lost 1 base and the J gene lost 5 bases, with 14 bases spanning the gap. In DNA, the CDR3 is TGTGCCAGCAGCTTGCCCGGGGCTAGCCGAGATACGCAGTATTTT. It is translated as CASSLPGASRDTQYF.

This clonotype was recorded at least ten times. The chain carries TRBV12-3 or TRBV12-4 and TRBJ2-2; 11 bases align to TRBD1. After removal of 6 bases from V and 6 bases from J, the junction contained 9 bases not matched to a gene. CDR3 length: 16 residues. The DNA of the CDR3 is TGTGCCAGCAGGAAATCCGGGACAGGGGGATCCGGGGAGCTGTTTTTT. Translation: CASRKSGTGGSGELFF.

This clonotype was recorded a few times. V and J are TRBV19 and TRBJ1-5; 7 bases line up with TRBD1. Unmatched junction bases numbered 7, after V lost 4 bases and J lost 1 base. Looked up from germline, CDR1 is LNHDA and CDR2 is SQIVND (reference sequence). The CDR3 totals 16 residues. CDR3 protein: CASSSTGEGSNQPQHF. The CDR3 DNA reads as TGTGCCAGTAGTAGTACAGGGGAGGGAAGCAATCAGCCCCAGCATTTT.